These 27 T cell receptor beta chains came from one sample sequenced in a study of OX40 agonist ivuxolimab in advanced cancers. Sequencing used immunoSEQ multiplex PCR; TCRdb keeps in-frame clones, though not all of them. The sample includes roughly 60,000 clones, 75% to 95% of them seen just once. Here the sequenced sample was CD4+ or CD8+ T cells sorted from blood, taken in a trial of the OX40 agonist ivuxolimab. The receptors stem from an adult with an advanced solid tumor such as melanoma, head and neck, liver or kidney cancer.

V usage is TRBV30 and J usage is TRBJ2-6; 7 nucleotides agree with TRBD1. Germline CDR1 and CDR2: GTSNPN and SVGIG (reference sequence). J lost 0 bases, V lost 4 bases, and 12 bases had no gene match. There are 18 residues in the CDR3. CDR3: CAWTGGPGPSSGANVLTF. The CDR3 coding sequence is TGTGCCTGGACAGGGGGTCCAGGTCCTAGCTCTGGGGCCAACGTCCTGACTTTC. The complete variable domain, with remaining parts taken from reference TRBV30 and TRBJ2-6, reads SQTIHQWPATLVQPVGSPLSLECTVEGTSNPNLYWYRQAAGRGLQLLFYSVGIGQISSEVPQNLSASRPQDRQFILSSKKLLLSDSGFYLCAWTGGPGPSSGANVLTFGAGSRLTVL.

The CDR3 region is CATGPRLSEKLFF. The CDR3 nucleotides are TGTGCCACCGGTCCCCGACTGTCTGAAAAACTGTTTTTT. V and J are TRBV15 and TRBJ1-4; D not certain. There are 13 residues in the CDR3. Germline V CDR1 and CDR2: LNHNV, YYDKDF (reference sequence). V was shortened by 8 bases and J by 7 bases, with 14 bases between the two germline ends.

This clone came up once. The chain combines TRBV18 with TRBJ2-3; 9 nucleotides agree with TRBD2. Germline lookup yields CDR1 KGHSH and CDR2 LQKENI. The CDR3 is 17 amino acids. The V and J ends lost 0 bases and 0 bases, in that order; junction bases with no gene match: 4. The CDR3 loop reads CASSPPGLARSTDTQYF. DNA of the CDR3: TGTGCCAGCTCACCACCTGGACTAGCGAGAAGCACAGATACGCAGTATTTT.

V usage is TRBV19 and J usage is TRBJ1-3; D is unresolved. The CDR3 spans 15 residues. Per germline, CDR1 LNHDA and CDR2 SQIVND (reference sequence). Between the trimmed V and J ends, which lost 5 bases and 0 bases, there was a span of 11 bases. The CDR3: CASSSGPYSGNTIYF. The CDR3 nucleotides are TGTGCCAGTAGTTCCGGGCCATACTCTGGAAACACCATATATTTT.

Only one count was recorded for this clone. The chain uses TRBV11-2 and TRBJ2-7; D ambiguous. The CDR3 runs 12 residues. The V and J ends lost 1 base and 3 bases respectively, with 4 bases between them. The V gene's germline CDR1 is SGHAT and CDR2 FQNNGV. The CDR3 nucleotides read TGTGCCAGCAGCTTAGGTGACTACGAGCAGTACTTC. As protein: CASSLGDYEQYF.

V and J are TRBV5-1 and TRBJ1-4; 11 bases are a match to TRBD1. This CDR3 comprises 13 residues. The J segment lost 8 bases and the V segment lost 10 bases, leaving 7 bases of the junction unmatched. Germline V lookup: CDR1 SGHRS, CDR2 YFSETQ. The CDR3 bases are TGCGCCTCCAACCGGGACAGGGGGGAAAAACTGTTTTTT. Amino acids: CASNRDRGEKLFF. The whole variable domain, filled in from reference TRBV5-1 and TRBJ1-4, reads KAGVTQTPRYLIKTRGQQVTLSCSPISGHRSVSWYQQTPGQGLQFLFEYFSETQRNKGNFPGRFSGRQFSNSRSEMNVSTLELGDSALYLCASNRDRGEKLFFGSGTQLSVL.

The CDR3 here is CASSLIGLAGNNEQFF. The DNA of the CDR3 is TGTGCCAGCAGCTTGATCGGACTAGCGGGAAACAATGAGCAGTTCTTC. The V call is TRBV7-2, the J call TRBJ2-1; 12 nucleotides agree with TRBD2. The V gene's germline CDR1 is SGHTA and CDR2 FQGNSA. This CDR3 spans 16 amino acids. With 3 bases clipped from V and 5 bases from J, the junction kept 5 bases outside the gene matches.

The J gene is TRBJ2-7, the V gene TRBV7-2; D may be TRBD2 (6 bases). Germline CDR1 SGHTA, CDR2 FQGNSA. This CDR3 is 14 amino acids long. V was shortened by 1 base and J by 3 bases, with 10 bases between the two germline ends. CDR3 sequence reads: CASSLDGGNYEQYF. The CDR3 nucleotides read TGTGCCAGCAGCTTAGATGGAGGGAACTACGAGCAGTACTTC.

The chain links TRBV5-1 to TRBJ2-2, with D possibly matching TRBD1 (7 bases). V was shortened by 4 bases and J by 7 bases, with 14 bases between the two germline ends. The CDR3 covers 14 residues. Germline V gene sequence: CDR1 SGHRS, CDR2 YFSETQ. The CDR3 DNA follows: TGCGCCAGCAGCATCTCAGGGGGACTCGGGGAGCTGTTTTTT. Amino acids: CASSISGGLGELFF.

Remarks on this clone: This sample also contains other DNA sequences that code for the same CDR3. The chain carries TRBV9 and TRBJ2-1; 8 bases map to TRBD2. Germline CDR1 is SGDLS and CDR2 is YYNGEE. The CDR3 runs to 14 residues. The trim removed 3 bases at V and 5 bases at J, leaving 4 bases unmatched. CDR3 in DNA: TGTGCCAGCAGCGGCCTAGCGGGCAACAATGAGCAGTTCTTC. Translating gives CASSGLAGNNEQFF. Full variable domain (outside the CDR3, taken from reference TRBV9 and TRBJ2-1): DSGVTQTPKHLITATGQRVTLRCSPRSGDLSVYWYQQSLDQGLQFLIQYYNGEERAKGNILERFSAQQFPDLHSELNLSSLELGDSALYFCASSGLAGNNEQFFGPGTRLTVL.

This chain joins TRBV5-1 and TRBJ2-3, with 12 bases aligning to TRBD1. Losses at the gene ends were 3 bases for V and 4 bases for J; bases not matched to a gene: 3. This CDR3 is 15 amino acids long. In germline, CDR1 is SGHRS, CDR2 YFSETQ. The CDR3 region is CASSSGQGAADTQYF. CDR3 nucleotides: TGCGCCAGCAGCTCGGGACAGGGGGCCGCAGATACGCAGTATTTT.

This clone was recorded once. The V gene is TRBV19, the J gene TRBJ2-5; 11 positions match TRBD1. Germline trimming cut 8 bases from V and 4 bases from J; bases unmatched to any gene: 6. Germline CDR1 LNHDA, CDR2 SQIVND (reference sequence). The CDR3 runs to 14 residues. The CDR3 region is CASGGQGALETQYF. The CDR3 DNA reads TGTGCCAGTGGCGGACAGGGGGCGTTAGAGACCCAGTACTTC.

V is TRBV6-5 and J is TRBJ1-1; D is perhaps TRBD1 (6 bases). Germline-derived CDR1 and CDR2 are MNHEY and SVGAGI. There are 14 residues in the CDR3. Deletions cut 1 base from V and 2 bases from J, with 8 bases between. The CDR3 sequence is CASSYLQGNTEAFF. CDR3 sequence (DNA): TGTGCCAGCAGTTACTTACAGGGAAACACTGAAGCTTTCTTT.

This clone was picked up one time. The J gene is TRBJ2-7, the V gene TRBV18; TRBD1 might be the D (7 bases). In germline, CDR1 is KGHSH, CDR2 LQKENI. The ends were cut back, 3 bases at V and 7 bases at J, with 25 bases in the middle. CDR3 length: 17 residues. The CDR3 sequence: CASSPSRGGTAPMEQYF. CDR3 coding DNA: TGTGCCAGCTCACCTTCGAGAGGCGGGACAGCCCCAATGGAGCAGTACTTC.

The V gene is TRBV7-8, the J gene TRBJ2-3, with 8 bases aligning to TRBD2. This CDR3 is built from 16 residues. Per germline, CDR1 SGHVS and CDR2 FQNEAQ. J was trimmed by 1 base and V by 4 bases; bases with no gene match: 7. CDR3: CASSSQWRGGTDTQYF. The CDR3 DNA follows: TGTGCCAGCAGCTCCCAATGGCGGGGGGGCACAGATACGCAGTATTTT.

The rearrangement joins TRBV30 to TRBJ1-5, with D perhaps matching TRBD1 (5 bases). Germline-derived CDR1 and CDR2 are GTSNPN and SVGIG (reference sequence). The CDR3 totals 14 residues. V was pared by 4 bases and J by 1 base, with 11 bases between. The CDR3 DNA reads TGTGCCTGGACCCGAGGGGACAGCAATCAGCCCCAGCATTTT. Translation gives CAWTRGDSNQPQHF.

The chain combines TRBV6-6 with TRBJ1-1, with D perhaps matching TRBD1 (6 bases). This CDR3 contains 16 residues. The V end was cut by 0 bases, the J end by 3 bases, with 14 bases between. The germline gives CDR1 MNHNY, CDR2 SVGAGI (reference sequence). The CDR3 loop reads CASSYSIVGGHTEAFF. The CDR3 bases are TGTGCCAGCAGTTACTCCATCGTGGGGGGGCACACTGAAGCTTTCTTT.

The CDR3: CASTEGRGSWGSHNEQFF. CDR3 DNA sequence: TGTGCCAGTACCGAGGGGCGGGGCAGTTGGGGTAGCCACAATGAGCAGTTCTTC. The J gene is TRBJ2-1, the V gene TRBV19; D might be TRBD2 (6 bases). The germline V gene has CDR1 LNHDA and CDR2 SQIVND (reference sequence). V lost 7 bases and J 5 bases, leaving 27 bases between the germline ends. This CDR3 is 18 amino acids long.

V is TRBV7-9 and J is TRBJ2-1; maybe TRBD2 (6 bases). Trimming stripped 5 bases from V and 5 bases from J, with 13 bases between. This CDR3 has 14 amino acids. Per germline, CDR1 SEHNR and CDR2 FQNEAQ (reference sequence). The CDR3 DNA follows: TGTGCCAGCAGCCCCGGGAGCGTCGACAATGAGCAGTTCTTC. Its protein is CASSPGSVDNEQFF. The complete variable domain, with remaining parts taken from reference TRBV7-9 and TRBJ2-1, reads DTGVSQNPRHKITKRGQNVTFRCDPISEHNRLYWYRQTLGQGPEFLTYFQNEAQLEKSRLLSDRFSAERPKGSFSTLEIQRTEQGDSAMYLCASSPGSVDNEQFFGPGTRLTVL.

This clone was found once. This chain connects TRBV5-1 to TRBJ2-7, with D tentatively TRBD1 (6 bases). The CDR3 extends over 15 amino acids. The germline V gene encodes CDR1 SGHRS and CDR2 YFSETQ. Deletions cut 2 bases from V and 0 bases from J, with 12 bases between. CDR3 nucleotide sequence: TGCGCCAGCAGCTTAGGACAGACCAGCTCCTACGAGCAGTACTTC. This sequence encodes CASSLGQTSSYEQYF.

In DNA form, the CDR3 reads TGTGCCAGGACTGGGGGGGGACAGGGGGCGCTTGGGGCCAACGTCCTGACTTTC. This gives the protein CARTGGGQGALGANVLTF. The chain employs TRBV6-4 and TRBJ2-6; 12 nucleotides agree with TRBD1. The CDR3 contains 18 residues. CDR1 is MRHNA, CDR2 SNTAGT, per germline. V was pared by 9 bases and J by 3 bases, with 12 bases of the junction left unmatched.

The V call is TRBV19, the J call TRBJ2-3, with 8 bases lining up with TRBD2. This CDR3 is built from 15 residues. With 3 bases clipped from V and 0 bases from J, the junction kept 2 bases outside the gene matches. CDR1 and CDR2 (germline): LNHDA, SQIVND (reference sequence). The CDR3 loop reads CASSIPSGSTDTQYF. DNA for the CDR3: TGTGCCAGTAGTATTCCTAGCGGGAGCACAGATACGCAGTATTTT.

This chain joins TRBV19 and TRBJ2-2, with 7 positions matching TRBD2. The CDR3 is 17 amino acids. Germline V lookup: CDR1 LNHDA, CDR2 SQIVND (reference sequence). J was trimmed by 1 base and V by 3 bases; bases with no gene match: 8. In DNA, the CDR3 is TGTGCCAGTAGTATGGACGCCGCTAGCGGGAACACCGGGGAGCTGTTTTTT. It codes for CASSMDAASGNTGELFF.

This chain joins TRBV5-4 and TRBJ2-1, with TRBD2 matching 11 bases. The CDR3 has 14 amino acids. Germline V gene data show CDR1 as SGHNT and CDR2 as YYREEE (reference sequence). Losses at the gene ends were 6 bases for V and 9 bases for J; bases not matched to a gene: 8. Here the CDR3 DNA reads TGTGCCAGCATCCCTAGCGGGGGGTTGGTTGAGCAGTTCTTC. Translating it yields CASIPSGGLVEQFF.

The sample holds one count of this clone. J is TRBJ2-2 and V is TRBV7-8; 12 bases are a match to TRBD2. The ends lost 5 bases at V and 5 bases at J; junction bases unmatched: 6. From germline, CDR1 is SGHVS and CDR2 FQNEAQ. The length of the CDR3 is 16 residues. For the CDR3, the DNA is TGTGCCAGCAGCACTCGACTAGCGGGAGTTACCGGGGAGCTGTTTTTT. Amino acid sequence: CASSTRLAGVTGELFF.

The gene calls are TRBV7-2 and TRBJ1-2, with 7 positions matching TRBD1. Unmatched junction bases numbered 13, after V lost 3 bases and J lost 12 bases. The CDR3 loop spans 14 amino acids. CDR1 is SGHTA, CDR2 FQGNSA, per germline. CDR3 bases: TGTGCCAGCAGCTTCCGCCCCCGACAGGGAAGAAACACCTTC. As protein: CASSFRPRQGRNTF.

This chain joins TRBV10-3 and TRBJ2-1; tentatively, D is TRBD1 or TRBD2 (5 bases each). The germline CDR1 and CDR2 sequences are ENHRY and SYGVKD. This CDR3 contains 15 residues. The V and J ends lost 6 bases and 8 bases respectively, with 20 bases between them. DNA of the CDR3: TGTGCCATCAGCGAGCAGGCAGGAGGACACGATGAGCAGTTCTTC. Its translation: CAISEQAGGHDEQFF.